Below, one T cell receptor (beta chain) is given with its context. Its antigen remains unknown. This record belongs to a study of cytomegalovirus exposure and HLA in healthy donors. Study-wide points: Presence/absence analysis assumed near-uniform sequencing depth across donors.

Germline V CDR1 and CDR2: SNHLY, FYNNEI. This CDR3 is 12 amino acids long. Trimming took 5 bases from V and 5 from J, leaving 9 bases between them. The PCR used 60 Vbeta and 13 Jbeta primers. Profiled with immunoSEQ multiplex PCR; TCRdb holds only in-frame clones, not every one. The repertoire has about 130,000 clones, approximately 80% of them found once; the top ten carry about 2.9%. The chain has TRBV2 and TRBJ1-2, with D uncertain. The source is a man aged 35 to 55 in good health and CMV-seronegative. Material for sequencing was PBMCs. CDR3 DNA sequence: TGTGCCAGCAGTCTCATAGTTTATGGCTACACCTTC. This encodes CASSLIVYGYTF. Full variable domain (outside the CDR3, taken from reference TRBV2 and TRBJ1-2): EPEVTQTPSHQVTQMGQEVILRCVPISNHLYFYWYRQILGQKVEFLVSFYNNEISEKSEIFDDQFSVERPDGSNFTLKIRSTKLEDSAMYFCASSLIVYGYTFGSGTRLTVV.